Listed here is a single TCR beta chain. Its cognate antigen is unknown. cDNA molecules carried unique molecular identifiers, and template switching added a universal primer site. Each CDR3 protein gets one entry after TCRdb re-called the 5' RACE reads with MiXCR. The sample consists of roughly 350,000 distinct CDR3 sequences, 9% of them appearing once. This record belongs to a study of identical twins. Broader study findings: Analyses of zero insertions could be partly confounded by invariant MAIT and iNKT cells. It was out-of-frame TCR alpha sharing in monozygotic twins that models underestimated. The analysis was cross-sectional rather than longitudinal within donors.

This CDR3 is built from 16 residues. CDR1 is SGHTA and CDR2 is FQGNSA in the germline V gene. The ends were cut back, 0 bases at V and 3 bases at J, with 12 bases in the middle. The chain links TRBV7-2 to TRBJ1-5; D gene unclear. This TCR was sampled from a woman in her 50s in good health. Sequenced input: naive T cells sorted from blood. The CDR3 region has the DNA TGTGCCAGCAGCTTAGCGCCCCCGGGCGCCAATCAGCCCCAGCATTTT. This translates into CASSLAPPGANQPQHF.